What follows are 30 T cell receptor beta chains derived from one specimen sequenced in a study of blood T cells in healthy people across ages. A J-beta primer mix and a sample-barcoded 5' primer were used in a second PCR of roughly 6 to 12 cycles. TCRdb used MiXCR to reprocess the 5' RACE reads, holding one entry per CDR3 protein. The sample records roughly 2 million distinct CDR3 sequences, about 50% being singletons. Material for sequencing was blood. These receptors all stem from a woman between 40 and 55 years old in good health.

This chain uses TRBV6-5 with TRBJ2-7; TRBD1 matches 11 bases. The CDR3 is made up of 16 amino acids. CDR1 and CDR2 (germline): MNHEY, SVGAGI. V dropped 2 bases and J dropped 3; count of bases not matched to a gene: 6. The CDR3 region has the DNA TGTGCCAGCAGTTACCCTAGGACAGGGGGCTACTACGAGCAGTACTTC. Its protein is CASSYPRTGGYYEQYF.

The chain employs TRBV2 and TRBJ2-1; perhaps TRBD2 as D (6 bases). Germline-derived CDR1 and CDR2 are SNHLY and FYNNEI. Trimming removed 6 bases at V and 6 bases at J, with 21 bases between. The CDR3 is 16 amino acids. CDR3 coding DNA: TGTGCCAGCAGACGAGATTCGGGACGGGGGTTCAATGAGCAGTTCTTC. Translating gives CASRRDSGRGFNEQFF.

This clonotype was recorded a few times. J is TRBJ2-1 and V is TRBV6-2 or TRBV6-3; the match to TRBD1 covers 9 bases. Germline assignment: CDR1 MNHEY and CDR2 SVGEGT. Trimming took 6 bases from V and 7 from J; bases not matched to a gene: 10. This CDR3 has 15 residues. The CDR3 reads CASRRPGQGFNEQFF. As DNA, the CDR3 is TGTGCCAGCAGACGTCCGGGACAGGGCTTTAATGAGCAGTTCTTC.

The V and J genes are TRBV7-2 and TRBJ1-1; D perhaps matches TRBD1 (5 bases). Germline-derived CDR1 and CDR2 are SGHTA and FQGNSA. This CDR3 is built from 14 residues. The germline V and J ends were trimmed by 7 bases and 7 bases, with 19 bases remaining between them. CDR3 coding DNA: TGTGCCAGCATCCCTGGGGGGACTCTATATGAAGCTTTCTTT. This codes for CASIPGGTLYEAFF.

As concerns this clonotype: One junction end does not reproduce the germline sequence, and a read error may be involved. CDR3 nucleotides: TGCGCCAGCAGCCAACCAAAGCAGGGGGGTACAGGTACGCAGTATTTT. As protein: CASSQPKQGGTGTQYF. V is TRBV4-1 and J is TRBJ2-3; maybe TRBD1 (7 bases). The germline gives CDR1 MGHRA, CDR2 YSYEKL. The CDR3 contains 16 residues.

The chain has TRBV5-1 and TRBJ2-3; D perhaps matches TRBD2 (6 bases). Trimming took 0 bases from V and 1 from J, leaving 12 bases between them. Germline V CDR1 and CDR2: SGHRS, YFSETQ. The length of the CDR3 is 16 residues. The CDR3 sequence: CASSLVPASGTDTQYF. As DNA, the CDR3 is TGCGCCAGCAGCTTGGTGCCGGCTAGCGGCACAGATACGCAGTATTTT.

In this sample, this clonotype turned up a few times. This chain links TRBV28 with TRBJ2-3; possibly TRBD1 for D (5 bases). This CDR3 comprises 12 residues. From germline, CDR1 is MDHEN and CDR2 SYDVKM. Trimming left V 5 bases short and J 7 bases short, with 10 bases between. CDR3 in amino acids: CASSQGAYTQYF. The CDR3 DNA follows: TGTGCCAGCAGTCAAGGGGCGTATACGCAGTATTTT.

The rearrangement uses TRBV4-2 and TRBJ1-2; D is undetermined. This CDR3 comprises 16 residues. Germline-derived CDR1 and CDR2 are LGHNA and YNFKEQ. V shed 0 bases and J shed 0 bases, with 11 bases lying between them. The CDR3 reads CASSQEARNTNYGYTF. Written as DNA, the CDR3 is TGTGCCAGCAGCCAAGAGGCCAGGAACACTAACTATGGCTACACCTTC.

The chain combines TRBV6-2 or TRBV6-3 with TRBJ1-5; tentatively, D is TRBD1 (5 bases). V lost 4 bases to trimming and J lost 7 bases, with 17 bases between them. CDR3 length equals 15 residues. CDR1 is MNHEY, CDR2 SVGEGT, per germline. The CDR3 here is CASSSGQGEWQPQHF. CDR3 in DNA: TGTGCCAGCAGTTCGGGGCAGGGCGAATGGCAGCCCCAGCATTTT.

The V gene is TRBV29-1, the J gene TRBJ1-2, with unresolved D. Germline V gives CDR1 SQVTM, CDR2 ANQGSEA. The CDR3 runs 12 residues. Trimming shortened V by 7 bases and J by 7 bases, and 16 bases separated the two germline ends. CDR3 sequence reads: CSANRGVRGYTF. DNA of the CDR3: TGCAGCGCTAACCGGGGAGTCCGTGGCTACACCTTC.

This clonotype was recorded a few times. J is TRBJ2-7 and V is TRBV4-3; D not certain. The CDR3 length is 17 residues. The V gene lost 0 bases and the J gene lost 6 bases, with 21 bases spanning the gap. Germline values: CDR1 LGHNA, CDR2 YSLEER. CDR3 residues: CASSQEEYGEKPLEQYF. The DNA of the CDR3 is TGCGCCAGCAGCCAAGAGGAGTATGGGGAAAAACCTCTCGAGCAGTACTTC.

The V gene is TRBV9, the J gene TRBJ1-2; D gene unclear. In germline, CDR1 is SGDLS, CDR2 YYNGEE. V lost 0 bases, J lost 6 bases, and 6 bases lay in between. The CDR3 runs to 12 residues. CDR3 sequence reads: CASSVAENGYTF. In nucleotides, the CDR3 is TGTGCCAGCAGCGTAGCTGAGAATGGCTACACCTTC.

This clonotype appeared a few times. This chain connects TRBV6-5 to TRBJ2-5; 8 bases map to TRBD2. The CDR3 is 18 amino acids. Unmatched junction bases numbered 14, after V lost 0 bases and J lost 5 bases. Germline V gives CDR1 MNHEY, CDR2 SVGAGI. The CDR3 region has the DNA TGTGCCAGCAGTTACTCGACTGGCGGGGGGCGGTCTCGGGAGACCCAGTACTTC. It is translated as CASSYSTGGGRSRETQYF.

This rearrangement joins TRBV20-1 to TRBJ1-2; a weak D match, TRBD1 (5 bases). This CDR3 is 15 amino acids long. The V gene lost 3 bases and the J gene lost 6 bases, with 20 bases spanning the gap. The germline V gene encodes CDR1 DFQATT and CDR2 SNEGSKA (reference sequence). CDR3 loop: CSASVLGRTNHGYTF. In nucleotides, the CDR3 is TGCAGTGCTAGTGTTTTGGGGCGCACCAATCATGGCTACACCTTC.

This chain uses TRBV5-1 with TRBJ1-2; TRBD1 might be the D (6 bases). Per the germline V gene, CDR1 is SGHRS and CDR2 is YFSETQ. The CDR3 totals 13 residues. Deletions cut 0 bases from V and 7 bases from J, with 10 bases between. The CDR3 protein is CASSLAPGAGYTF. The CDR3 DNA sequence: TGCGCCAGCAGCTTGGCACCAGGGGCTGGCTACACCTTC.

The V call is TRBV9, the J call TRBJ1-5; no clear D. Germline CDR1 SGDLS, CDR2 YYNGEE. V lost 0 bases and J lost 5, with 6 bases in between. The CDR3 extends over 13 amino acids. CDR3: CASSVDYDQPQHF. Here the CDR3 DNA reads TGTGCCAGCAGCGTAGACTATGATCAGCCCCAGCATTTT.

This clonotype was observed a handful of times. The chain employs TRBV27 and TRBJ2-7; D gene ambiguous. The germline V gene encodes CDR1 MNHEY and CDR2 SMNVEV (reference sequence). Trimming shortened V by 5 bases and J by 5 bases, and 10 bases separated the two germline ends. This CDR3 is 12 amino acids long. The CDR3: CASSIRENEQYF. The CDR3 DNA reads TGTGCCAGCAGTATAAGGGAAAACGAGCAGTACTTC.

The rearrangement joins TRBV5-5 to TRBJ1-2; 9 bases agree with TRBD1. From germline, CDR1 is SGHKS and CDR2 YYEKEE (reference sequence). The CDR3 totals 15 residues. V was pared by 0 bases and J by 8 bases, with 8 bases of the junction left unmatched. CDR3 protein: CASSLGWDRESGYTF. The CDR3 DNA sequence: TGTGCCAGCAGCTTGGGTTGGGACAGGGAATCGGGCTACACCTTC.

V is TRBV4-3 and J is TRBJ1-2; no clear D. With 0 bases removed from V and 0 bases from J, the gap between germline ends came to 8 bases. Germline values: CDR1 LGHNA, CDR2 YSLEER. CDR3 length: 15 amino acids. In DNA, the CDR3 is TGCGCCAGCAGCCAAGATAGGGTTACTAACTATGGCTACACCTTC. Protein product: CASSQDRVTNYGYTF.

This clonotype was counted a single time. The chain has TRBV28 and TRBJ2-4; the D gene could be TRBD1 or TRBD2 (5 bases each). TRBJ2-7 explains the end of the DNA better; the J call may be wrong. The CDR3 is 15 amino acids. The V gene's germline CDR1 is MDHEN and CDR2 SYDVKM. In DNA form, the CDR3 reads TGTGCCAGCAGTTTATGGGGGGACCGCATATACGAGCAGTACTTC. This gives the protein CASSLWGDRIYEQYF.

The count of this clonotype is one. CDR3 coding DNA: TGCGCCAGCAGCCAAGAACGACAGCTTGGCACAGATACGCAGTATTTT. Its translation is CASSQERQLGTDTQYF. V usage is TRBV4-1 and J usage is TRBJ2-3; D may be TRBD1 (5 bases). Deletions cut 0 bases from V and 1 base from J, with 11 bases between. Germline V gene lookup returns CDR1 MGHRA and CDR2 YSYEKL. The CDR3 is 16 amino acids.

This clonotype was detected only a few times. V usage is TRBV13 and J usage is TRBJ1-2; 7 nucleotides match TRBD1. Per the germline V gene, CDR1 is PRHDT and CDR2 is FYEKMQ (reference sequence). V gave up 7 bases and J gave up 3 bases; unmatched junction bases: 11. The CDR3 totals 15 residues. CDR3 amino acids: CASTPQQGIDYGYTF. The CDR3 coding sequence is TGTGCCAGCACCCCACAACAGGGGATTGACTATGGCTACACCTTC.

The J gene is TRBJ2-4, the V gene TRBV28; D might be TRBD2 (5 bases). Germline V gene data show CDR1 as MDHEN and CDR2 as SYDVKM. Trimming removed 10 bases at V and 0 bases at J, with 16 bases between. The CDR3 extends over 15 amino acids. CDR3 nucleotide sequence: TGTGCCAACAGCCAGACTAACGCAGCCAAAAACATTCAGTACTTC. Protein: CANSQTNAAKNIQYF.

This clonotype was detected only a few times. The chain links TRBV5-1 to TRBJ2-7; a possible D gene is TRBD1 (6 bases). V was shortened by 3 bases and J by 6 bases, with 16 bases between the two germline ends. The CDR3 runs 14 residues. Germline V CDR1 and CDR2: SGHRS, YFSETQ. CDR3 in DNA: TGCGCCAGCAGCTCAGGGGATGATTACGGCGAGCAGTACTTC. Amino acids: CASSSGDDYGEQYF.

This CDR3 reads CASSRTGVQYF. The CDR3 nucleotides are TGTGCCAGCAGCCGCACGGGTGTGCAGTACTTC. The rearrangement uses TRBV5-6 and TRBJ2-5; no reliable D call. Germline V gene data show CDR1 as SGHDT and CDR2 as YYEEEE. This CDR3 spans 11 amino acids. V gave up 4 bases and J gave up 11 bases, with 12 bases separating them.

Notes on this clonotype: This sequence may be a read error, since a much larger clone differs from it by one base. Here the CDR3 reads CASSARGEPTGTQYF. CDR3 nucleotides: TGTGCCAGCAGTGCCCGGGGGGAGCCTACGGGTACGCAGTATTTT. The chain combines TRBV6-5 with TRBJ2-3; the match to TRBD2 covers 7 bases. Trimming removed 5 bases from V and 8 bases from J; junction bases left unmatched: 13. The CDR3 has 15 amino acids. CDR1 and CDR2 from the germline V gene are MNHEY and SVGAGI.

The chain has TRBV7-2 and TRBJ2-3; the D gene is possibly TRBD2 (5 bases). V was clipped by 2 bases and J by 5 bases, with 8 bases between them. From germline, CDR1 is SGHTA and CDR2 FQGNSA. This CDR3 spans 13 amino acids. This CDR3 reads CASSLRGIDTQYF. As DNA, the CDR3 is TGTGCCAGCAGCTTAAGAGGGATAGATACGCAGTATTTT.

This chain connects TRBV5-1 to TRBJ1-6; 10 bases map to TRBD1. This CDR3 region has 14 residues. CDR1 and CDR2 from the germline V gene are SGHRS and YFSETQ. The junction had 5 bases not matched to a gene; V was cut back by 4 bases and J by 10 bases. CDR3 in amino acids: CASSGDRGGSPLHF. In DNA form, the CDR3 reads TGCGCCAGCAGCGGGGACAGGGGTGGATCACCCCTCCACTTT.

V is TRBV18 and J is TRBJ2-3; TRBD2 matches 8 bases. CDR1 is KGHSH and CDR2 is LQKENI in the germline V gene. The ends lost 3 bases at V and 1 base at J; junction bases unmatched: 6. CDR3 size: 16 residues. CDR3 sequence reads: CASSPQIGGGTDTQYF. CDR3 DNA: TGTGCCAGCTCACCGCAGATCGGGGGGGGCACAGATACGCAGTATTTT.

This chain uses TRBV12-3 or TRBV12-4 with TRBJ1-6; the D is unclear. Trimming pared 7 bases from V and 0 bases from J, leaving 16 bases between. The CDR3 has 17 residues. The CDR3 DNA reads TGTGCCAGCACCCATCGAGGCAAGAGCTCCTATAATTCACCCCTCCACTTT. This codes for CASTHRGKSSYNSPLHF.